Listed here are 12 T cell receptor beta chains from one sample, sequenced in a study of T cells after yellow fever vaccination. TCRdb re-called the 5' RACE reads with MiXCR, one entry per CDR3 protein. This sample has around 200,000 distinct CDR3 sequences, with 8% to 13% found just once. The sequencing here drew on CD8+ T cells sorted from PBMCs, taken 15 days after the yellow fever booster vaccination. The receptors stem from a young man who received the YFV17D yellow fever vaccine.

This clonotype was observed at least ten times. This rearrangement joins TRBV20-1 to TRBJ1-6; unclear D gene. Germline CDR1 and CDR2: DFQATT and SNEGSKA (reference sequence). Trimming shortened V by 6 bases and J by 8 bases, and 17 bases separated the two germline ends. The CDR3 is 14 amino acids. The CDR3, as DNA: TGCAGTGCCGATGGGAGGTCCACCTATTCACCCCTCCACTTT. Translation gives CSADGRSTYSPLHF.

In its sample, this clonotype was seen a few times. The V and J genes are TRBV12-3 or TRBV12-4 and TRBJ1-5; 10 bases fit TRBD1. Trimming took 5 bases from V and 7 from J; bases not matched to a gene: 5. The CDR3 covers 14 residues. CDR3 sequence reads: CASSSGQGGQPQHF. The CDR3 nucleotides are TGTGCCAGCAGTAGCGGACAGGGGGGCCAGCCCCAGCATTTT.

This clonotype was found many times. The V gene is TRBV12-3 or TRBV12-4, the J gene TRBJ2-5, with D perhaps TRBD2 (5 bases). V was trimmed by 6 bases and J by 7 bases, leaving 12 bases between them. This CDR3 has 12 amino acids. The CDR3 sequence is CASRPYEGTQYF. CDR3 DNA sequence: TGTGCCAGCAGACCGTACGAGGGGACCCAGTACTTC.

The V gene is TRBV7-2, the J gene TRBJ2-1; D is perhaps TRBD2 (8 bases). The germline CDR1 and CDR2 sequences are SGHTA and FQGNSA. The CDR3 totals 17 residues. V was pared by 0 bases and J by 0 bases, with 12 bases between. The CDR3 DNA follows: TGTGCCAGCAGCTTAGCCGGGGGGGACAGCTCCTACAATGAGCAGTTCTTC. Its protein is CASSLAGGDSSYNEQFF.

This chain joins TRBV27 and TRBJ2-6; D uncertain. Germline assignment: CDR1 MNHEY and CDR2 SMNVEV (reference sequence). This CDR3 is built from 15 residues. The V end was cut by 3 bases, the J end by 2 bases, with 8 bases between. The CDR3: CASSFVPPGANVLTF. CDR3 coding DNA: TGTGCCAGCAGTTTTGTTCCCCCTGGGGCCAACGTCCTGACTTTC.

A few counts support this clonotype. V usage is TRBV11-2 and J usage is TRBJ2-5, with D maybe TRBD2 (6 bases). The V gene lost 5 bases and the J gene lost 7 bases, with 17 bases spanning the gap. The length of the CDR3 is 14 residues. Germline lookup yields CDR1 SGHAT and CDR2 FQNNGV. CDR3 loop: CASSTPGTPGTQYF. As DNA, the CDR3 is TGTGCCAGCAGCACACCCGGGACTCCAGGGACCCAGTACTTC. Based on the CDR3 plus reference TRBV11-2 and TRBJ2-5, the full variable domain is EAGVAQSPRYKIIEKRQSVAFWCNPISGHATLYWYQQILGQGPKLLIQFQNNGVVDDSQLPKDRFSAERLKGVDSTLKIQPAKLEDSAVYLCASSTPGTPGTQYFGPGTRLLVL.

This clonotype was seen only a few times. J is TRBJ1-2 and V is TRBV5-6; D is perhaps TRBD1 (6 bases). V lost 4 bases to trimming and J lost 8 bases, with 12 bases between them. The CDR3 contains 12 residues. The germline V gene encodes CDR1 SGHDT and CDR2 YYEEEE. The CDR3 bases are TGTGCCAGCAGCCGGGACACAAGCGGCTACACCTTC. Protein: CASSRDTSGYTF. Based on the CDR3 plus reference TRBV5-6 and TRBJ1-2, the full variable domain is DAGVTQSPTHLIKTRGQQVTLRCSPKSGHDTVSWYQQALGQGPQFIFQYYEEEERQRGNFPDRFSGHQFPNYSSELNVNALLLGDSALYLCASSRDTSGYTFGSGTRLTVV.

The chain recombines TRBV7-9 with TRBJ2-1; maybe TRBD1 (8 bases). Trimming took off 5 bases at V and 0 bases at J, with 29 bases between the two ends. Germline lookup yields CDR1 SEHNR and CDR2 FQNEAQ (reference sequence). CDR3 length: 21 residues. The CDR3 loop is CASSLTGGDRGSKSSYNEQFF. As DNA, the CDR3 is TGTGCCAGCAGCCTAACGGGAGGTGACAGGGGAAGTAAGAGCTCCTACAATGAGCAGTTCTTC.

V usage is TRBV5-1 and J usage is TRBJ2-2, with D possibly matching TRBD2 (7 bases). CDR3 size: 17 residues. Between the trimmed V and J ends, which lost 0 bases and 3 bases, there was a span of 15 bases. Germline V gene sequence: CDR1 SGHRS, CDR2 YFSETQ. CDR3 protein: CASSLGVGGADTGELFF. CDR3 DNA: TGCGCCAGCAGCTTGGGAGTGGGGGGGGCCGACACCGGGGAGCTGTTTTTT.

This clonotype appeared a few times. The chain combines TRBV29-1 with TRBJ1-4; 7 bases are a match to TRBD1. Per the germline V gene, CDR1 is SQVTM and CDR2 is ANQGSEA. CDR3 length: 13 residues. After removal of 4 bases from V and 7 bases from J, the junction contained 6 bases not matched to a gene. The CDR3 protein is CSVVGTVSEKLFF. The CDR3 nucleotides are TGCAGCGTTGTTGGGACAGTTAGTGAAAAACTGTTTTTT.

This clonotype was counted between two and nine times. The chain employs TRBV7-3 and TRBJ2-2; D is perhaps TRBD2 (5 bases). CDR3 length: 15 amino acids. The V end was cut by 5 bases, the J end by 1 base, with 11 bases between. Germline values: CDR1 SGHTA, CDR2 FQGTGA. The CDR3 region is CASSPKLGNTGELFF. In nucleotides, the CDR3 is TGTGCCAGCAGCCCGAAACTAGGGAACACCGGGGAGCTGTTTTTT.

The CDR3 region has the DNA TGTGCCAGCAGCCAAGCTCAGGGGGGTAATTCACCCCTCCACTTT. It is translated as CASSQAQGGNSPLHF. The chain is built from TRBV4-2 and TRBJ1-6; 7 nucleotides align to TRBD1. The V and J ends lost 1 base and 6 bases, in that order; junction bases with no gene match: 3. CDR1 is LGHNA, CDR2 YNFKEQ, per germline. The length of the CDR3 is 15 residues.